This T cell receptor (beta chain) appears in the sequencing data of a study of T cell changes during pregnancy in multiple sclerosis. Profiling relied on immunoSEQ multiplex PCR, and the TCRdb table lists in-frame clones only, not all of them. The sample consists of approximately 44,000 clones, 80% to 90% of them appearing once. The J segment lost 3 bases and the V segment lost 5 bases, leaving 7 bases of the junction unmatched. The CDR3 loop spans 15 amino acids. Germline-derived CDR1 and CDR2 are SGHTA and FQGTGA. The sequencing here drew on CD4+ T cells from peripheral blood mononuclear cells, taken in the first trimester of pregnancy. The V gene is TRBV7-3, the J gene TRBJ1-1; 9 positions agree with TRBD1. This clonotype originated in a female donor with multiple sclerosis, enrolled in a pregnancy study. CDR3: CASSATGTGHTEAFF. In DNA form, the CDR3 reads TGTGCCAGCAGCGCCACCGGGACAGGGCACACTGAAGCTTTCTTT.